The rows below give T cell receptor beta chains drawn from one sample of a study of blood T cell repertoires in COVID-19. Clones were read by immunoSEQ multiplex PCR, and TCRdb kept only the in-frame ones, dropping some. The data contain roughly 150,000 clones, 80% of them singletons. The sequencing sample was made of PBMCs or T cells enriched from blood (not recorded which). The receptors were sampled from a woman aged 60-75 years who had recovered from COVID-19. The CDR3 runs from the conserved cysteine through the conserved F or W. Each record gives: V gene, clone size, D gene, J gene, CDR3 length, CDR3 protein, CDR3 DNA. A D gene is named only where the DNA matches it firmly. A row's size may be missing; if present it is once, few, many or a size class.

TRBV2	-	-	TRBJ1-2	13	CASALLAGYDYTF	TGTGCCAGCGCGCTTTTGGCAGGGTATGACTACACCTTC
TRBV27	-	TRBD2	TRBJ2-1	16	CASSPGAGGAYNEQFF	TGTGCCAGCAGCCCTGGCGCGGGGGGGGCCTACAATGAGCAGTTCTTC
TRBV7-2	-	-	TRBJ1-6	15	CASSLAGRGYSPLHF	TGTGCCAGCAGCTTAGCAGGCAGGGGTTATTCACCCCTCCACTTT
TRBV6-2/TRBV6-3	-	-	TRBJ1-6	14	CASSYGRNNSPLHF	TGTGCCAGCAGTTACGGCCGAAATAATTCACCCCTCCACTTT
TRBV5-1	-	TRBD1	TRBJ1-6	13	CASSSTGVQPLHF	TGCGCCAGCAGCTCGACAGGGGTTCAACCCCTCCACTTT
TRBV6-5	-	-	TRBJ1-1	14	CASSYSLGGGEAFF	TGTGCCAGCAGTTACTCGTTAGGGGGGGGTGAAGCTTTCTTT
TRBV5-6	-	TRBD2	TRBJ2-5	16	CASSLEPSGTQETQYF	TGTGCCAGCAGCTTGGAGCCTAGCGGGACGCAAGAGACCCAGTACTTC
TRBV19	-	TRBD1	TRBJ1-1	14	CASSPGQGPAEAFF	TGTGCCAGTAGTCCGGGACAGGGGCCGGCTGAAGCTTTCTTT
TRBV23-1	-	TRBD1	TRBJ2-1	13	CASTQGGTGEQFF	TGCGCCAGCACCCAAGGGGGCACGGGTGAGCAGTTCTTC
TRBV7-9	-	-	TRBJ1-2	14	CASSPHPSGYGYTF	TGTGCCAGCAGCCCCCACCCGTCGGGCTATGGCTACACCTTC
TRBV3-1/TRBV3-2	-	-	TRBJ1-6	14	CASSQDTFGSPLHF	TGTGCCAGCAGCCAGGACACTTTTGGGTCACCCCTCCACTTT
TRBV2	-	-	TRBJ1-4	15	CASSEFGITNEKLFF	TGTGCCAGCAGTGAATTTGGCATAACTAATGAAAAACTGTTTTTT
TRBV2	-	-	TRBJ1-1	13	CASSEAIYTEAFF	TGTGCCAGCAGTGAAGCAATCTACACTGAAGCTTTCTTT
TRBV6-5	-	TRBD1	TRBJ2-3	14	CASRRDSYTDTQYF	TGTGCCAGCAGGAGGGACAGCTACACAGATACGCAGTATTTT
TRBV5-5	-	TRBD1	TRBJ2-5	14	CASSSSGGEKTQYF	TGTGCCAGCAGCTCCTCAGGGGGCGAGAAGACCCAGTACTTC
TRBV11-2	-	-	TRBJ2-2	18	CASSLVGVQGSITGELFF	TGTGCCAGCAGCTTAGTAGGGGTGCAGGGGAGCATCACCGGGGAGCTGTTTTTT
TRBV19	-	-	TRBJ1-1	13	CASSITVNTEAFF	TGTGCCAGTAGTATTACGGTGAACACTGAAGCTTTCTTT
TRBV5-1	-	TRBD1	TRBJ1-2	15	CASSFDRDSNYGYTF	TGCGCCAGCAGCTTTGACAGGGACTCCAACTATGGCTACACCTTC
TRBV10-2	-	-	TRBJ2-3	13	CASTGGALDTQYF	TGCGCCAGCACCGGGGGAGCCCTAGATACGCAGTATTTT
TRBV5-5	-	TRBD2	TRBJ2-3	16	CASTPGGSPSTDTQYF	TGTGCCAGCACCCCGGGAGGCAGTCCCTCCACAGATACGCAGTATTTT
TRBV25-1	-	TRBD2	TRBJ2-2	14	CASSERAGAGELFF	TGTGCCAGCAGTGAAAGGGCGGGGGCCGGGGAGCTGTTTTTT
TRBV5-6	-	TRBD1	TRBJ1-1	13	CASSPWTGGRAFF	TGTGCCAGCAGCCCTTGGACAGGGGGCCGAGCTTTCTTT
TRBV24-1	-	TRBD1	TRBJ1-2	14	CATSDQETGGRYTF	TGTGCCACCAGTGATCAGGAGACAGGGGGCCGCTACACCTTC
TRBV21-1	-	-	TRBJ1-2	14	CATEMDSHPDTYTF	TGTGCCACGGAGATGGACAGTCACCCTGACACCTACACCTTC
TRBV11-2	-	-	TRBJ1-1	18	CASSLTEETGQNNTEAFF	TGTGCCAGCAGCCTTACCGAGGAGACTGGCCAGAATAACACTGAAGCTTTCTTT
TRBV5-5	-	-	TRBJ1-5	13	CASSFSGNQPQHF	TGTGCCAGCAGCTTCTCGGGGAATCAGCCCCAGCATTTT
TRBV15	few	TRBD1	TRBJ2-1	16	CATSRDPGTGINEQFF	TGTGCCACCAGCAGAGATCCAGGGACAGGGATCAATGAGCAGTTCTTC
TRBV2	-	-	TRBJ2-5	15	CASSDPGIYQETQYF	TGTGCCAGCAGTGACCCAGGGATATACCAAGAGACCCAGTACTTC
TRBV4-1	-	-	TRBJ1-2	17	CASSQAHESLANYGYTF	TGCGCCAGCAGCCAAGCTCATGAAAGTTTAGCTAACTATGGCTACACCTTC
TRBV4-1	-	-	TRBJ2-7	14	CASSQIRSSYEQYF	TGCGCCAGCAGTCAAATACGGAGCTCCTACGAGCAGTACTTC
TRBV5-1	few	TRBD1	TRBJ1-1	17	CASSTTSGTGGRTEAFF	TGCGCCAGCAGCACGACGTCCGGGACAGGGGGCCGAACTGAAGCTTTCTTT
TRBV21-1	once	-	TRBJ1-2	16	CASSPPVSGKSYGYTF	TGTGCCAGCAGCCCGCCGGTTTCAGGCAAGTCCTATGGCTACACCTTC
TRBV7-2	-	TRBD1	TRBJ1-4	16	CASSRGQPATNEKLFF	TGTGCCAGCAGCCGGGGACAGCCTGCAACTAATGAAAAACTGTTTTTT
TRBV6-5	-	TRBD1	TRBJ1-1	15	CASSPGDRGFTEAFF	TGTGCCAGCAGCCCCGGGGACAGGGGATTCACTGAAGCTTTCTTT
TRBV25-1	-	-	TRBJ2-3	13	CASSEWARDTQYF	TGTGCCAGCAGTGAATGGGCCAGGGATACGCAGTATTTT
TRBV5-1	-	-	TRBJ1-2	15	CASRTLHNWDYGYTF	TGCGCCAGCAGGACACTTCACAACTGGGACTATGGCTACACCTTC
TRBV29-1	-	-	TRBJ1-2	13	CSVETGDHYGYTF	TGCAGCGTTGAGACAGGTGACCACTATGGCTACACCTTC
TRBV6-1	-	TRBD1	TRBJ1-1	14	CASSDKGAGTEAFF	TGTGCCAGCAGTGATAAGGGGGCAGGGACTGAAGCTTTCTTT
TRBV19	-	-	TRBJ1-1	12	CASTGWNTEAFF	TGTGCCAGTACGGGGTGGAACACTGAAGCTTTCTTT
TRBV4-1	few	-	TRBJ2-5	13	CASSQQGWETQYF	TGCGCCAGCAGCCAACAGGGGTGGGAGACCCAGTACTTC
TRBV28	-	TRBD1	TRBJ2-2	16	CASIRAGTGATGELFF	TGTGCCAGCATCCGCGCCGGGACAGGGGCCACCGGGGAGCTGTTTTTT
TRBV18	-	TRBD1	TRBJ1-1	16	CASSPGSGQGNTEAFF	TGTGCCAGCTCACCAGGGTCCGGACAGGGGAACACTGAAGCTTTCTTT
TRBV19	few	-	TRBJ1-5	15	CASRDVTGGGQPQHF	TGTGCCAGTAGAGACGTAACCGGAGGCGGACAGCCCCAGCATTTT
TRBV14	-	-	TRBJ2-7	15	CASSVRPGHTYEQYF	TGTGCCAGCAGCGTTAGGCCGGGACACACTTACGAGCAGTACTTC
TRBV5-6	-	-	TRBJ1-2	12	CASSLTVYGYTF	TGTGCCAGCAGCTTGACGGTTTATGGCTACACCTTC
TRBV6-5	few	-	TRBJ2-7	13	CASSYSSAYEQYF	TGTGCCAGCAGTTACTCCTCCGCCTACGAGCAGTACTTC
TRBV4-1	-	-	TRBJ1-3	15	CASSQEAASGNTIYF	TGCGCCAGCAGCCAAGAAGCGGCTTCTGGAAACACCATATATTTT
TRBV2	-	TRBD1	TRBJ2-7	14	CASSVDRSSYEQYF	TGTGCCAGCAGTGTGGACAGGAGCTCCTACGAGCAGTACTTC
TRBV7-9	-	TRBD1	TRBJ1-1	13	CASSPDRVGEAFF	TGTGCCAGCAGCCCGGACAGGGTGGGTGAAGCTTTCTTT
TRBV20-1	-	-	TRBJ2-1	11	CSARDRREEVF	TGCAGTGCTAGAGATAGGCGAGAGGAGGTCTTC
TRBV19	-	TRBD2	TRBJ2-3	16	CASSIDAAGGTDTQYF	TGTGCCAGTAGTATAGATGCGGCGGGGGGTACAGATACGCAGTATTTT
TRBV15	-	-	TRBJ2-7	14	CATSSRSSSYEQYF	TGTGCCACCAGCAGCAGGTCAAGCTCCTACGAGCAGTACTTC
TRBV4-1	-	-	TRBJ1-2	16	CASSPRQDILNYGYTF	TGCGCCAGCAGCCCCCGCCAGGACATCCTCAACTATGGCTACACCTTC
TRBV6-5	-	-	TRBJ2-5	14	CASRISGGWETQYF	TGTGCCAGCAGAATCTCAGGGGGGTGGGAGACCCAGTACTTC
TRBV11-2	few	TRBD1	TRBJ2-2	17	CASSLARGQGKFGELFF	TGTGCCAGCAGCTTAGCCCGAGGACAGGGAAAGTTCGGGGAGCTGTTTTTT